This is a list of T cell receptor beta chains from one sample in a study of cytomegalovirus exposure and HLA in healthy donors. The data were produced by immunoSEQ multiplex PCR, yet TCRdb's version contains in-frame clones alone and is incomplete. The sample totals tens of thousands of clones. Sequencing used PBMCs. All receptors derive from a woman aged 60-70 years in good health and CMV-seronegative. The CDR3 runs from the conserved cysteine through the conserved F or W. The order of the fields is D gene, V gene, J gene, CDR3 protein, CDR3 DNA. A D gene is named only where the DNA matches it firmly.

>.|TRBV11-2|TRBJ2-7
CASSSRQAIHEQYF
TGTGCCAGCAGCTCCAGACAGGCCATCCACGAGCAGTACTTC
>TRBD2|TRBV10-3|TRBJ2-7
CAISTLAGGYYEQYF
TGTGCCATCAGTACGCTAGCGGGAGGATATTACGAGCAGTACTTC
>.|TRBV13|TRBJ1-5
CASGSSGDLSNQPQHF
TGTGCCAGCGGCTCTTCGGGGGATTTGAGCAATCAGCCCCAGCATTTT
>TRBD2|TRBV7-2|TRBJ2-1
CASSARLAGGNNEQFF
TGTGCCAGCAGCGCCCGACTAGCGGGAGGTAACAATGAGCAGTTCTTC
>.|TRBV28|TRBJ2-7
CASSLGTWESSYEQYF
TGTGCCAGCAGCCTCGGTACTTGGGAGTCTTCCTACGAGCAGTACTTC
>.|TRBV28|TRBJ1-4
CASSPGKANEKLFF
TGTGCCAGCAGCCCGGGGAAGGCTAATGAAAAACTGTTTTTT
>TRBD1|TRBV5-1|TRBJ2-2
CASSLQGAYFAGELFF
TGCGCCAGCAGCTTACAGGGGGCCTACTTCGCCGGGGAGCTGTTTTTT
>.|TRBV14|TRBJ1-1
CASSQLQGTSTEAFF
TGTGCCAGCAGCCAACTACAGGGTACGAGCACTGAAGCTTTCTTT
>TRBD2|TRBV5-8|TRBJ2-3
CASSSVTSGRVSDTQYF
TGTGCCAGCAGCTCGGTCACTAGCGGGAGGGTTTCCGATACGCAGTATTTT
>TRBD1|TRBV5-1|TRBJ1-5
CASTSGTGENQPQHF
TGCGCCAGCACGAGCGGGACAGGGGAAAATCAGCCCCAGCATTTT
>TRBD2|TRBV6-1|TRBJ2-3
CASSVGSGRYDTQYF
TGTGCCAGCAGTGTAGGAAGCGGGAGGTATGATACGCAGTATTTT
>.|TRBV6-4|TRBJ2-2
CASSSGNTGELFF
TGTGCCAGCAGTAGCGGGAACACCGGGGAGCTGTTTTTT
>.|TRBV28|TRBJ1-5
CASSFWTGNQPQHF
TGTGCCAGCAGTTTTTGGACAGGCAATCAGCCCCAGCATTTT
>.|TRBV19|TRBJ2-3
CASSIGTDTQYF
TGTGCCAGTAGTATCGGGACAGATACGCAGTATTTT
>TRBD2|TRBV19|TRBJ2-2
CASSLLAGASGELFF
TGTGCCAGTAGTTTGCTAGCGGGAGCGTCCGGGGAGCTGTTTTTT
>.|TRBV2|TRBJ2-3
CASSLTDTQYF
TGTGCCAGCAGTCTCACAGATACGCAGTATTTT
>TRBD2|TRBV2|TRBJ2-1
CASTPNGLAGGLGQFF
TGTGCCAGCACTCCTAACGGGCTAGCGGGAGGGTTAGGGCAGTTCTTC
>.|TRBV7-9|TRBJ1-6
CASSISLGNRLNSPLHF
TGTGCCAGCAGCATTAGTTTGGGGAACAGACTAAATTCACCCCTCCACTTT
>.|TRBV7-2|TRBJ2-7
CASSLRGGISYEQYF
TGTGCCAGCAGCTTGAGGGGCGGGATTTCCTACGAGCAGTACTTC
>TRBD2|TRBV27|TRBJ2-5
CASPGGRLETQYF
TGTGCCAGCCCGGGGGGGCGTCTAGAGACCCAGTACTTC
>TRBD1|TRBV2|TRBJ1-2
CASSIASGTGVYGYTF
TGTGCCAGCAGTATCGCTTCCGGGACAGGGGTCTATGGCTACACCTTC
>TRBD1|TRBV29-1|TRBJ2-7
CSVAGTGSSYEQYF
TGCAGCGTCGCCGGGACAGGGAGCTCCTACGAGCAGTACTTC
>.|TRBV28|TRBJ1-3
CASTLPVLGGNTIYF
TGTGCCAGCACCCTCCCGGTACTTGGTGGAAACACCATATATTTT
>.|TRBV4-3|TRBJ1-4
CASSQDVRATNEKLFF
TGCGCCAGCAGCCAAGATGTAAGAGCAACTAATGAAAAACTGTTTTTT
>.|TRBV5-1|TRBJ2-3
CASSEGADTQYF
TGCGCCAGCAGCGAGGGGGCAGATACGCAGTATTTT
>TRBD2|TRBV27|TRBJ2-1
CASSYPGLAGNEQFF
TGTGCCAGCAGTTACCCCGGACTAGCGGGCAATGAGCAGTTCTTC
>.|TRBV14|TRBJ1-5
CASSPGGNQPQHF
TGTGCCAGCAGCCCAGGCGGCAATCAGCCCCAGCATTTT
>TRBD1|TRBV4-2|TRBJ1-1
CASSQPGTGNTEAFF
TGTGCCAGCAGCCAACCCGGGACAGGGAACACTGAAGCTTTCTTT
>TRBD1|TRBV6-1|TRBJ2-5
CASMLGQGAKIYF
TGTGCCAGCATGTTAGGACAGGGGGCGAAAATCTACTTC
>.|TRBV4-1|TRBJ2-1
CASSQDPSSNEQFF
TGCGCCAGCAGCCAAGATCCTAGCTCCAATGAGCAGTTCTTC
>TRBD1|TRBV6-6|TRBJ1-2
CASVPDRDYYGYTF
TGTGCCAGCGTACCTGACAGGGATTACTATGGCTACACCTTC
>.|TRBV4-3|TRBJ2-1
CASSQRLSSDEQFF
TGCGCCAGCAGCCAGAGACTAAGTAGCGATGAGCAGTTCTTC
>.|TRBV4-1|TRBJ2-7
CASSQHGSGDFSYEQYF
TGCGCCAGCAGCCAGCACGGGTCGGGGGACTTTTCCTACGAGCAGTACTTC
>TRBD1|TRBV5-4|TRBJ1-2
CASSFGTGETYGYTF
TGTGCCAGCAGCTTCGGGACAGGGGAGACCTATGGCTACACCTTC
>.|TRBV28|TRBJ2-7
CASSSSHKGPYEQYF
TGTGCCAGCAGTTCATCCCATAAGGGGCCCTACGAGCAGTACTTC
>TRBD2|TRBV4-2|TRBJ2-7
CASSQDLPSGSSFYEQYF
TGTGCCAGCAGCCAAGATCTACCCAGCGGGAGTAGCTTCTACGAGCAGTACTTC
>TRBD1|TRBV28|TRBJ1-5
CANSGGPSNQPQHF
TGTGCCAACTCAGGGGGCCCGAGCAATCAGCCCCAGCATTTT
>TRBD1|TRBV28|TRBJ1-3
CASSTRTGRHSGNTIYF
TGTGCCAGCAGTACCCGGACAGGGAGGCACTCTGGAAACACCATATATTTT
>.|TRBV9|TRBJ2-7
CASSVRENLYEQYF
TGTGCCAGCAGCGTTCGCGAGAACCTCTACGAGCAGTACTTC
>.|TRBV9|TRBJ2-1
CASSVDGAGYNEQFF
TGTGCCAGCAGCGTAGACGGGGCGGGGTACAATGAGCAGTTCTTC
>TRBD1|TRBV16|TRBJ1-3
CASSLGTASGNTIYF
TGTGCCAGCAGCCTAGGGACAGCCTCTGGAAACACCATATATTTT
>TRBD2|TRBV9|TRBJ2-3
CASSVQLAGGAKPITSTDTQYF
TGTGCCAGCAGCGTCCAACTAGCGGGAGGCGCGAAACCGATTACTAGCACAGATACGCAGTATTTT
>.|TRBV7-9|TRBJ1-2
CASSPGRGISYGYTF
TGTGCCAGCAGCCCTGGACGGGGAATCTCCTATGGCTACACCTTC
>.|TRBV10-3|TRBJ2-7
CAISEAGTYEQYF
TGTGCCATCAGTGAGGCAGGGACCTACGAGCAGTACTTC
>.|TRBV6-1|TRBJ2-3
CASSEQGDTQYF
TGTGCCAGCAGTGAACAGGGTGATACGCAGTATTTT
>.|TRBV11-3|TRBJ2-1
CASSYGGYEQFF
TGTGCCAGCAGCTATGGAGGGTATGAGCAGTTCTTC
>TRBD1|TRBV30|TRBJ1-5
CAWADREAQPQHF
TGTGCCTGGGCAGACAGGGAGGCTCAGCCCCAGCATTTT
>TRBD2|TRBV23-1|TRBJ2-1
CASSQSSGTAYNEQFF
TGCGCCAGCAGTCAATCCAGCGGGACCGCCTACAATGAGCAGTTCTTC
>TRBD2|TRBV27|TRBJ2-7
CASSYPGGFTQYF
TGTGCCAGCAGTTACCCGGGAGGCTTTACGCAGTACTTC
>.|TRBV19|TRBJ1-4
CASSATGAEVLFF
TGTGCCAGTAGTGCGACAGGCGCGGAGGTCCTGTTTTTT
>TRBD1|TRBV9|TRBJ2-1
CASRPGQGGGLSSYNEQFF
TGTGCCAGCAGACCTGGACAGGGGGGTGGACTAAGCTCCTACAATGAGCAGTTCTTC
>.|TRBV18|TRBJ1-4
CASSPTTLNEKLFF
TGTGCCAGCTCACCCACAACCCTTAATGAAAAACTGTTTTTT
>TRBD1|TRBV6-1|TRBJ2-4
CASSGVTGWKNIQYF
TGTGCCAGCAGTGGGGTGACAGGGTGGAAAAACATTCAGTACTTC
>TRBD2|TRBV7-2|TRBJ2-7
CASSSQTSGSLYEQYF
TGTGCCAGCAGCTCTCAGACTAGCGGGAGCTTATACGAGCAGTACTTC